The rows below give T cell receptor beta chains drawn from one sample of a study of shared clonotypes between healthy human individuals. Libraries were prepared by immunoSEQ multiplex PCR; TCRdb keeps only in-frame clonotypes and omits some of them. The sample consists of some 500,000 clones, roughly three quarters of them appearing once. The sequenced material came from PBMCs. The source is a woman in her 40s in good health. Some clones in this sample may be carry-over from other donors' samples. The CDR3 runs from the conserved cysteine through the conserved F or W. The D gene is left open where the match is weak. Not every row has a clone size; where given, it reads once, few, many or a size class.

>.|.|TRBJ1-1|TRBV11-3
TGTGCCAGCAGCTTCGGGGCGAACACTGAAGCTTTCTTT
CASSFGANTEAFF
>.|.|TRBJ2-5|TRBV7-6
TGTGCCAGCGGGGGTGGAGAGACCCAGTACTTC
CASGGGETQYF
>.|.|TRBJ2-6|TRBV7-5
TGTGCCAGAAGCCCACAAAAGATAGGACAGGGAAGCTCTGGGGCCAACGTCCTGACTTTC
CARSPQKIGQGSSGANVLTF
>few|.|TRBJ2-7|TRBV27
TGTGCCAGCAGTTTATCAAGAAGACTTCAGGGCTACGAGCAGTACTTC
CASSLSRRLQGYEQYF
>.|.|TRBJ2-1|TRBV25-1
TGTGCCAGCAGTTCTTCTAGAACCTTCGATGAGCAGTTCTTC
CASSSSRTFDEQFF
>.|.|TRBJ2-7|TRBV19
TGTGCCAGTAGTATGGGCGGGAACGGATACGAGCAGTACTTC
CASSMGGNGYEQYF
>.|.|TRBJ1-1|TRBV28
TGTGCCAGCAGTAGGCACGGGAACACTGAAGCTTTCTTT
CASSRHGNTEAFF
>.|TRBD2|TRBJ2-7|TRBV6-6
TGTGCCAGCAGCCTAGTAGCGGGAGGAATCTACGAGCAGTACTTC
CASSLVAGGIYEQYF
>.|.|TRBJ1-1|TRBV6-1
TGTGCCAGCGACGACAGGATGAACACTGAAGCTTTCTTT
CASDDRMNTEAFF
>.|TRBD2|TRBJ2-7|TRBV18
TGTGCCAGCTCTCCAACTAGCGGAGGGTCGGCCGAGCAGTACTTC
CASSPTSGGSAEQYF
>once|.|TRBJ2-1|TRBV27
TGTGCCAGCAGTTCCCGGGCCGAGTACAATGAGCAGTTCTTC
CASSSRAEYNEQFF
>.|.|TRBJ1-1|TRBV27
TGTGCCAGCAGTTTATCGGAGGGGGGTGAAGCTTTCTTT
CASSLSEGGEAFF
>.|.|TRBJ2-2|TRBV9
TGTGCCAGCAGCGTAGAATGGACCGGGGAGCTGTTTTTT
CASSVEWTGELFF
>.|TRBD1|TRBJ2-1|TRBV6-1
TGTGCCAGCAGTGAACAGCCGGGACAGCTTAATGAGCAGTTCTTC
CASSEQPGQLNEQFF
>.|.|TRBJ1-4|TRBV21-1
TGTGCCAGCAGCAAAACCGACATTCGGGACAGGGTTTTTTCGTGGATTGAAAAACTGTTTTTT
CASSKTDIRDRVFSWIEKLFF
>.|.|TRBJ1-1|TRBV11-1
TGTGCCAGCAGCTTAAGTTCCGTCAGAATGAACACTGAAGCTTTCTTT
CASSLSSVRMNTEAFF
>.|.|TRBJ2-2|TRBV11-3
TGTGCCAGCAGCTTATCGAGCGCCGGGGAGCTGTTTTTT
CASSLSSAGELFF
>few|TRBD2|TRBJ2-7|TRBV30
TGTGCCTGGAGTGTAGGACTAGCCGGCTACGAGCAGTACTTC
CAWSVGLAGYEQYF
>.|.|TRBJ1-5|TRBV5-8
TGTGCCAGCAGCCATTACCAGAATAATCAGCCCCAGCATTTT
CASSHYQNNQPQHF
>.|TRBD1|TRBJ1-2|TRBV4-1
TGCGCCAGCAGCCCAACGTCGGACAGGGCTAACTATGGCTACACCTTC
CASSPTSDRANYGYTF
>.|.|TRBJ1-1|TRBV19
TGTGCCAGTAGTCTACAGGGGAACACTGAAGCTTTCTTT
CASSLQGNTEAFF
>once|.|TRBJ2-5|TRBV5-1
TGCGCCAGCAGCGCACAGGGAGGAGGAGAGACCCAGTACTTC
CASSAQGGGETQYF